This T cell receptor beta chain derives from a study of CD8+CD57+ T cells in acquired aplastic anemia. CDR3 and TCR beta VDJ profiling relied on a genomic DNA template. TCRdb passed the reads through MiXCR, listing each CDR3 protein once. Of roughly 420,000 distinct CDR3 sequences in the sample, just under 70% were seen once. The germline CDR1 and CDR2 sequences are DFQATT and SNEGSKA (reference sequence). This CDR3 has 16 residues. V lost 1 base to trimming and J lost 0 bases; unmatched junction nucleotides: 9. The chain joins TRBV20-1 to TRBJ2-7, with 7 bases identical to TRBD2. The clonotype comes from a human donor in good health, serving as a control. What was sequenced was sorted CD4+, CD8+, or CD8+CD57+ T cells (not recorded which) from PBMCs. The CDR3 loop reads CSARGGRSLNSYEQYF. The DNA for the CDR3 is TGCAGTGCTAGAGGCGGGAGAAGCCTAAACTCCTACGAGCAGTACTTC.